The T cell receptor beta chain under discussion was sequenced for a study of blood T cell repertoires in COVID-19. This clone was counted a single time. Data came from immunoSEQ multiplex PCR; TCRdb stores just in-frame clones and leaves some out. This repertoire shows about 110,000 clones, about 90% found once; its top ten account for 0.88%. CDR1 and CDR2 from the germline V gene are SQVTM and ANQGSEA. The length of the CDR3 is 14 residues. Trimming pared 7 bases from V and 0 bases from J, leaving 14 bases between. The clonotype was recovered from a woman between 45 and 60 years old with active or convalescent COVID-19. The sample was peripheral blood. This chain connects TRBV29-1 to TRBJ2-3, with D tentatively TRBD2 (6 bases). CDR3 coding DNA: TGCAGCGCCCTAAAGACTAGAAGCACAGATACGCAGTATTTT. This encodes CSALKTRSTDTQYF.